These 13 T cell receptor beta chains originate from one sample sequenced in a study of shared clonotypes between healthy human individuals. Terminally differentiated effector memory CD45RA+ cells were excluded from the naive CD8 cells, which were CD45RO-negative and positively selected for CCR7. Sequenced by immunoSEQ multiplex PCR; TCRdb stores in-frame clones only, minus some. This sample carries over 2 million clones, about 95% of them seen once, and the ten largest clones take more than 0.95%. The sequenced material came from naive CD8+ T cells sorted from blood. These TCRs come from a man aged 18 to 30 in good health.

Written as DNA, the CDR3 is TGCGCCAGCAGCCAAGCGGGAGAATACGAGACCCAGTACTTC. It codes for CASSQAGEYETQYF. The chain links TRBV4-1 to TRBJ2-5; weak D call: TRBD2 (6 bases). CDR1 is MGHRA, CDR2 YSYEKL, per germline. Trimming removed 1 base at V and 5 bases at J, with 11 bases between. This CDR3 region has 14 residues.

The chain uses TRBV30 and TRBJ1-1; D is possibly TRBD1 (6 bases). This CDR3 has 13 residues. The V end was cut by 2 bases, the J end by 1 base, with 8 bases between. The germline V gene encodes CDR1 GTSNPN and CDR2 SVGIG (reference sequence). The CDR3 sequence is CAWSMTGNTEAFF. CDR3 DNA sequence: TGTGCCTGGAGTATGACAGGGAACACTGAAGCTTTCTTT.

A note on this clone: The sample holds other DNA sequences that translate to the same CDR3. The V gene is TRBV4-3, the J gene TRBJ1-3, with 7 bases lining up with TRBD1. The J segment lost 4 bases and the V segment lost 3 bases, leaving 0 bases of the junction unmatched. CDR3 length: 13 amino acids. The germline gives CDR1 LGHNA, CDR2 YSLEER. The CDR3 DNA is TGCGCCAGCAGCCAGGGACAGGGAAACACCATATATTTT. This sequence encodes CASSQGQGNTIYF.

CDR3 DNA: TGTGCCAGCAGCTTAAACCCCCGGTTTCAGTTCTTC. Its protein is CASSLNPRFQFF. This chain uses TRBV7-9 with TRBJ2-1, with D unclear. Germline loops: CDR1 SEHNR, CDR2 FQNEAQ (reference sequence). V was trimmed by 2 bases and J by 13 bases, leaving 12 bases between them. The CDR3 loop spans 12 amino acids.

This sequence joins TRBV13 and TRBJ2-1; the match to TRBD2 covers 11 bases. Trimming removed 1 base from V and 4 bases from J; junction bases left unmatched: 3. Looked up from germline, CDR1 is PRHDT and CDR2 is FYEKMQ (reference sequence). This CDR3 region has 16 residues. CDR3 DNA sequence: TGTGCCAGCAGCTTAGAGGCTAGCGGGGGGTACAATGAGCAGTTCTTC. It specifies CASSLEASGGYNEQFF.

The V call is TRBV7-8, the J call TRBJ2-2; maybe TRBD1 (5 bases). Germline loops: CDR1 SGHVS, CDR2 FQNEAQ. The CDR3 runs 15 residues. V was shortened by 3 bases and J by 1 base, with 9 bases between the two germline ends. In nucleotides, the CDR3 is TGTGCCAGCAGCTTCGAGACAGTGAACACCGGGGAGCTGTTTTTT. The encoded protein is CASSFETVNTGELFF.

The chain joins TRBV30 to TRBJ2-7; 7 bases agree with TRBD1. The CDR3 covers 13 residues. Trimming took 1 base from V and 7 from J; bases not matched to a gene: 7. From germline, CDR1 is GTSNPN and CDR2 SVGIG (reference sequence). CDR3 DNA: TGTGCCTGGAGTGAGGGGGCGTCGGTAGAGCAGTACTTC. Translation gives CAWSEGASVEQYF.

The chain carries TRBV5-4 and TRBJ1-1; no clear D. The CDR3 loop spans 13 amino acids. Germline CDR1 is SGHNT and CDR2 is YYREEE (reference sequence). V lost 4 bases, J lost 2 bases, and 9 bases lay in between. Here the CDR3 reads CASSRTINTEAFF. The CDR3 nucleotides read TGTGCCAGCAGCCGGACGATTAACACTGAAGCTTTCTTT.

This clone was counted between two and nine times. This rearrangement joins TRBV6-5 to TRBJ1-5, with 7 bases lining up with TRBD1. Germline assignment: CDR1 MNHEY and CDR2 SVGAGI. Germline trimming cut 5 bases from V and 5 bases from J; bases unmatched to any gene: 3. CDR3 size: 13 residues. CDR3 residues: CASSTGAHQPQHF. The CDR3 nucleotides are TGTGCCAGCAGTACAGGGGCCCATCAGCCCCAGCATTTT.

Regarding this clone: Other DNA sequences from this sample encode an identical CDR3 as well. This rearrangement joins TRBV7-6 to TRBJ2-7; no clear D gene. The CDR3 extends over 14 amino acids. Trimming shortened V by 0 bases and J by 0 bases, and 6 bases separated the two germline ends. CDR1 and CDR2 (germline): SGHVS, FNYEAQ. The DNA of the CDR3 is TGTGCCAGCAGCTTAGCGGGGAACTCCTACGAGCAGTACTTC. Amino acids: CASSLAGNSYEQYF.

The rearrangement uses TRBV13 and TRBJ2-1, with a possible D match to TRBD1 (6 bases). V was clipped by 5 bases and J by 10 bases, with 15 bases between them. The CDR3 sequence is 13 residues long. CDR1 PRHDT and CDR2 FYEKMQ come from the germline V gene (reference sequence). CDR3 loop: CASSLPRTVEQFF. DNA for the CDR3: TGTGCCAGCAGCCTTCCCCGGACAGTCGAGCAGTTCTTC.

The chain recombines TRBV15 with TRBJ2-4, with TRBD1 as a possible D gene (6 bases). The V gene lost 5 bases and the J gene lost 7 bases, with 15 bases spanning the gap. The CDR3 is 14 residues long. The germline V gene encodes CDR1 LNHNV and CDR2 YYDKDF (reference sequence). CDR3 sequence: CATSEVAQGNIQYF. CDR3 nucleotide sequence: TGTGCCACCAGCGAAGTCGCGCAGGGGAACATTCAGTACTTC. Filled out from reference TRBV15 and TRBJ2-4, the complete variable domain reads DAMVIQNPRYQVTQFGKPVTLSCSQTLNHNVMYWYQQKSSQAPKLLFHYYDKDFNNEADTPDNFQSRRPNTSFCFLDIRSPGLGDTAMYLCATSEVAQGNIQYFGAGTRLSVL.

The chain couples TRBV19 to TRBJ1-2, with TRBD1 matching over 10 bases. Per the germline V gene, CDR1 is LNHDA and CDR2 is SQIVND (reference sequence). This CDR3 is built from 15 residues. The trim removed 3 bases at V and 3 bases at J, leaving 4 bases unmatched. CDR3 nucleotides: TGTGCCAGTAGTATTCGGGACAGGGGTCACTATGGCTACACCTTC. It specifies CASSIRDRGHYGYTF.